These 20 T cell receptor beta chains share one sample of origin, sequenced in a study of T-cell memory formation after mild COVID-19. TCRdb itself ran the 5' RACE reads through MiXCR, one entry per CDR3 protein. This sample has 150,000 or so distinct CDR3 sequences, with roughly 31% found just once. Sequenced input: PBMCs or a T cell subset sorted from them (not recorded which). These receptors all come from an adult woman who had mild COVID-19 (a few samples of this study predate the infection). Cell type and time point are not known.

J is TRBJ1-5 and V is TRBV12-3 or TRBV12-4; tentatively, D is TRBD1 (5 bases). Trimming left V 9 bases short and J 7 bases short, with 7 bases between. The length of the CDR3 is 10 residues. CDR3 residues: CASGGQPQHF. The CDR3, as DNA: TGTGCCAGTGGGGGGCAGCCCCAGCATTTT.

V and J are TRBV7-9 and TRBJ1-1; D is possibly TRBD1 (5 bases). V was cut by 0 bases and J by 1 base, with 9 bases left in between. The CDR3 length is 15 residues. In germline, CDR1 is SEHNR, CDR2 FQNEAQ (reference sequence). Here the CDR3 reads CASSLALGENTEAFF. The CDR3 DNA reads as TGTGCCAGCAGCTTAGCATTAGGGGAGAACACTGAAGCTTTCTTT.

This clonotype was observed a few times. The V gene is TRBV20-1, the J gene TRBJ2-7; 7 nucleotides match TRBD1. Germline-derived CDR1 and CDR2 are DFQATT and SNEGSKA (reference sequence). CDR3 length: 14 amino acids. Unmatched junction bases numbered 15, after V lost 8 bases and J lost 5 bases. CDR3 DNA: TGCAGTTCGTGTCCGGGACAGACTACCCACGAGCAGTACTTC. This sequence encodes CSSCPGQTTHEQYF.

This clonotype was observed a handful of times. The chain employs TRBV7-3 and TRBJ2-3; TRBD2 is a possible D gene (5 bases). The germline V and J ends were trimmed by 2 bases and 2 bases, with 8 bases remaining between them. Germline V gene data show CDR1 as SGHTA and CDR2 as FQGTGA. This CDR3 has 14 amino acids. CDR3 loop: CASSLGGLTDTQYF. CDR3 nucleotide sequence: TGTGCCAGCAGCTTAGGCGGACTCACAGATACGCAGTATTTT.

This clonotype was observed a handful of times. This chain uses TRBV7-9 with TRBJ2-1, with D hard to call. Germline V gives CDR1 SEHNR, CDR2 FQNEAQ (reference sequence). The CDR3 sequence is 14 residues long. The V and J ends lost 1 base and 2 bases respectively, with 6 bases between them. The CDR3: CASSLGTAYNEQFF. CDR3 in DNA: TGTGCCAGCAGCTTAGGGACGGCCTACAATGAGCAGTTCTTC. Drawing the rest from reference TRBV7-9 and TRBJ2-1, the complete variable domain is DTGVSQNPRHKITKRGQNVTFRCDPISEHNRLYWYRQTLGQGPEFLTYFQNEAQLEKSRLLSDRFSAERPKGSFSTLEIQRTEQGDSAMYLCASSLGTAYNEQFFGPGTRLTVL.

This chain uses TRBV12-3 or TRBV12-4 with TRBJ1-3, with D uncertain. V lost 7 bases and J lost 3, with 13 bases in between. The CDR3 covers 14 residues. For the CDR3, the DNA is TGTGCCAGCACCCCTGAGGGTCTTGGAAACACCATATATTTT. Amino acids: CASTPEGLGNTIYF.

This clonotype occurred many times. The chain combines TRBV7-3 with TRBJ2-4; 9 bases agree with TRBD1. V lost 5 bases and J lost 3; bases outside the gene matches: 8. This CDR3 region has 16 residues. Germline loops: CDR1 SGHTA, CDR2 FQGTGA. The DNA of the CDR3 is TGTGCCAGCAGCGCGACAGGGGGAGGGGGCAAAAACATTCAGTACTTC. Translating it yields CASSATGGGGKNIQYF.

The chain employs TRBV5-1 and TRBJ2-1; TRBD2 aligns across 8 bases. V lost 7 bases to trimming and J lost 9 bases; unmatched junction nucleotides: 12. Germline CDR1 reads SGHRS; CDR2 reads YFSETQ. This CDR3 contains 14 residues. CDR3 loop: CASLRGLGEGEQFF. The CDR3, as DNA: TGCGCCAGCCTGCGGGGACTAGGTGAGGGTGAGCAGTTCTTC.

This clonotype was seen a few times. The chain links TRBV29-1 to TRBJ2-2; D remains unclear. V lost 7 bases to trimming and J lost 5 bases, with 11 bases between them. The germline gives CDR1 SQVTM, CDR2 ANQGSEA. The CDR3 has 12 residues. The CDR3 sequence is CSAGWATGELFF. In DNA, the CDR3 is TGCAGCGCTGGATGGGCGACCGGGGAGCTGTTTTTT.

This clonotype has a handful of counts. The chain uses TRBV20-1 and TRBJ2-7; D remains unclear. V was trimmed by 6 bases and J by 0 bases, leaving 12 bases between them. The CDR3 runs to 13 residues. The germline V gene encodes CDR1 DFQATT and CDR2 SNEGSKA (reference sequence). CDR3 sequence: CSAQKLGSYEQYF. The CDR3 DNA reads TGCAGTGCACAAAAATTGGGCTCCTACGAGCAGTACTTC.

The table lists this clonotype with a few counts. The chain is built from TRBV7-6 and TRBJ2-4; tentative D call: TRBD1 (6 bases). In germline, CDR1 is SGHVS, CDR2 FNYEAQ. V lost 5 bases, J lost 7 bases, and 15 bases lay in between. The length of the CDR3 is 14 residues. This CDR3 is CASSSGGRSNIQYF. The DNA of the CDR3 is TGTGCCAGCAGCAGTGGGGGCAGGAGTAACATTCAGTACTTC. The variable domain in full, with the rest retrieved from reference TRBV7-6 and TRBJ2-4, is GAGVSQSPRYKVTKRGQDVALRCDPISGHVSLYWYRQALGQGPEFLTYFNYEAQQDKSGLPNDRFSAERPEGSISTLTIQRTEQRDSAMYRCASSSGGRSNIQYFGAGTRLSVL.

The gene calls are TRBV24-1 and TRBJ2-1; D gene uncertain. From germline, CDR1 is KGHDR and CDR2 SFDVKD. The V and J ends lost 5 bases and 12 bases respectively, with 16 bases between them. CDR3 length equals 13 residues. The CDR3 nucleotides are TGTGCCACCAGTGTAGGACCGAGCCTTAGGCAGTTCTTC. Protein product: CATSVGPSLRQFF.

The CDR3 reads CSTTWGDTGELFF. In DNA, the CDR3 is TGCAGTACGACTTGGGGCGACACCGGGGAGCTGTTTTTT. This chain connects TRBV29-1 to TRBJ2-2; tentative D call: TRBD1 (5 bases). This CDR3 spans 13 amino acids. Germline CDR1 SQVTM, CDR2 ANQGSEA.

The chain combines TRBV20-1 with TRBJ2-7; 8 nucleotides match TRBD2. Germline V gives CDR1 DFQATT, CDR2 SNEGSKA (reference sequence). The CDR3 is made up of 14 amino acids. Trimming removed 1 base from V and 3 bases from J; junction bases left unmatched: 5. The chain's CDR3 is CSARVGTRLYEQYF. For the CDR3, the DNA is TGCAGTGCTAGAGTTGGGACTAGACTCTACGAGCAGTACTTC.

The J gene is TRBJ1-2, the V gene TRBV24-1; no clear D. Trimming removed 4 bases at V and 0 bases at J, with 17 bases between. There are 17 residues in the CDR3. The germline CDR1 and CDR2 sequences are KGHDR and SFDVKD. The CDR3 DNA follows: TGTGCCACCAGTGAATCGCGCTTGGGCGGAGCTAACTATGGCTACACCTTC. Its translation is CATSESRLGGANYGYTF.

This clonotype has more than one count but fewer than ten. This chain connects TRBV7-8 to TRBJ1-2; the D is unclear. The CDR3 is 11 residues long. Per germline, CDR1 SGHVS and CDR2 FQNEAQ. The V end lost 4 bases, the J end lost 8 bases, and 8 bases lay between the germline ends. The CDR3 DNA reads TGTGCCAGCAGCTCCTGGAGCGGCTACACCTTC. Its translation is CASSSWSGYTF.

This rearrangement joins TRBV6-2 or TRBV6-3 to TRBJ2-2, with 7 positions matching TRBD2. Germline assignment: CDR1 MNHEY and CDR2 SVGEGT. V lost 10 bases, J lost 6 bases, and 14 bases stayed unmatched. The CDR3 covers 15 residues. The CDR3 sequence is CATAEQAGRSGELFF. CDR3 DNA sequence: TGTGCCACCGCCGAGCAAGCGGGACGGTCCGGGGAGCTGTTTTTT.

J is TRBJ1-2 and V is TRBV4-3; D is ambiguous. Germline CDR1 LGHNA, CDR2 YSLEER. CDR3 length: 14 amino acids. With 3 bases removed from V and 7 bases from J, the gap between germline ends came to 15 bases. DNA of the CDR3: TGCGCCAGCAGCCACGGAGTGGACGTCTTTGGCTACACCTTC. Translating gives CASSHGVDVFGYTF.

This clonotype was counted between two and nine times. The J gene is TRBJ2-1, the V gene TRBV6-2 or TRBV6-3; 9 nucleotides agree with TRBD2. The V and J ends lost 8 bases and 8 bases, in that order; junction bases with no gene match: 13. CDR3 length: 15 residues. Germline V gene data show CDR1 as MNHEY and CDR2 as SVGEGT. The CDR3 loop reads CASRGALAGFDEQFF. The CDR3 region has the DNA TGTGCCAGCCGGGGAGCTCTAGCGGGATTTGATGAGCAGTTCTTC.

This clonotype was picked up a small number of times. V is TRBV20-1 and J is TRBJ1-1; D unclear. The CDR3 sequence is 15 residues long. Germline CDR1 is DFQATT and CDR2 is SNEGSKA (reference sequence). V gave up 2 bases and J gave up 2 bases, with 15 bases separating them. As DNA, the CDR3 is TGCAGTGCTAGACCGCGGGAGGGCCTCAACACTGAAGCTTTCTTT. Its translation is CSARPREGLNTEAFF.